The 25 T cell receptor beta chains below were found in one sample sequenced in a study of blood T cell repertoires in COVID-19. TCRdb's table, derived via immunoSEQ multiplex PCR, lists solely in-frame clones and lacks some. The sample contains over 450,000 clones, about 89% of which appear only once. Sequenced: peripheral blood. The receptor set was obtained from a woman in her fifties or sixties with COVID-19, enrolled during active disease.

The CDR3 here is CASSGDSSYEQYF. CDR3 nucleotide sequence: TGTGCCAGCAGCGGGGACAGCTCCTACGAGCAGTACTTC. The chain uses TRBV11-2 and TRBJ2-7; 7 nucleotides match TRBD1. The CDR3 loop spans 13 amino acids. Per germline, CDR1 SGHAT and CDR2 FQNNGV. With 5 bases clipped from V and 0 bases from J, the junction kept 1 base outside the gene matches. The full variable domain, its missing parts supplied by reference TRBV11-2 and TRBJ2-7, is EAGVAQSPRYKIIEKRQSVAFWCNPISGHATLYWYQQILGQGPKLLIQFQNNGVVDDSQLPKDRFSAERLKGVDSTLKIQPAKLEDSAVYLCASSGDSSYEQYFGPGTRLTVT.

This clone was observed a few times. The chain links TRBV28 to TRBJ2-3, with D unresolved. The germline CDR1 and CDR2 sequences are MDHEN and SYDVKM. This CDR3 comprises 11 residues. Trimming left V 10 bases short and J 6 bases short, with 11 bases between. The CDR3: CATSSRDTQYF. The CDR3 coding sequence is TGTGCCACCTCGAGCCGGGATACGCAGTATTTT.

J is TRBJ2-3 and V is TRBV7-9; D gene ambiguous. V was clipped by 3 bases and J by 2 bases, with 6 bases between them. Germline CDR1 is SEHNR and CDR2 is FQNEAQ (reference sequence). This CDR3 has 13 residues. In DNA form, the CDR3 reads TGTGCCAGCAGCTTGGCGGTCACAGATACGCAGTATTTT. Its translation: CASSLAVTDTQYF.

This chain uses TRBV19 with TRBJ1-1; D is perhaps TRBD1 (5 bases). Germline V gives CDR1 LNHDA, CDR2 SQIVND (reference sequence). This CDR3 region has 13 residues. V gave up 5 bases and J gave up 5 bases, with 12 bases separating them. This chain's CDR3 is CASSPQEGTEAFF. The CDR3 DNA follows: TGTGCCAGTAGTCCTCAGGAGGGGACTGAAGCTTTCTTT.

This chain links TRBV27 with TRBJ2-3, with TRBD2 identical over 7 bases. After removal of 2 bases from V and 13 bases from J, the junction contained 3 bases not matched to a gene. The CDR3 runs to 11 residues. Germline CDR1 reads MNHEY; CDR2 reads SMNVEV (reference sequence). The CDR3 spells CASSLSGMEYF. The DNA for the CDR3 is TGTGCCAGCAGTTTAAGCGGGATGGAGTATTTT.

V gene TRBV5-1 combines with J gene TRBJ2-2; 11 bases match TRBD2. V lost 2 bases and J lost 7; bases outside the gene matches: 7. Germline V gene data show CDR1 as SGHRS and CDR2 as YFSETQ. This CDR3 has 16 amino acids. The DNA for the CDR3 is TGCGCCAGCAGCTTTTTAGCGGGGGGGCCTGGCGGGGAGCTGTTTTTT. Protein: CASSFLAGGPGGELFF. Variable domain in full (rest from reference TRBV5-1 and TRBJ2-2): KAGVTQTPRYLIKTRGQQVTLSCSPISGHRSVSWYQQTPGQGLQFLFEYFSETQRNKGNFPGRFSGRQFSNSRSEMNVSTLELGDSALYLCASSFLAGGPGGELFFGEGSRLTVL.

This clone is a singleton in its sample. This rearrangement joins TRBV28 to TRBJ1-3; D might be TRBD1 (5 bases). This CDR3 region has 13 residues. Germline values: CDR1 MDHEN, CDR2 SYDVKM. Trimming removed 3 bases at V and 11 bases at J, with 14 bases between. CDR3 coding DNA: TGTGCCAGCAGTTTGTACGGGGGATCCCCCATATATTTT. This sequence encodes CASSLYGGSPIYF.

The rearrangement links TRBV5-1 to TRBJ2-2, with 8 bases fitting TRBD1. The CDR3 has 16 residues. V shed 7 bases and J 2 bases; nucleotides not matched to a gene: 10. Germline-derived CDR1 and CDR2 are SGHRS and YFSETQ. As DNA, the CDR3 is TGCGCCAGCGGCCATGGACAGGGTGGTAACACCGGGGAGCTGTTTTTT. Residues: CASGHGQGGNTGELFF.

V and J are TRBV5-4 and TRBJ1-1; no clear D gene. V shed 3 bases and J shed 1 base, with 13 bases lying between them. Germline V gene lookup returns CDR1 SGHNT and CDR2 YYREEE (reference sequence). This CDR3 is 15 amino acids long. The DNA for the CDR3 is TGTGCCAGCAGCTCCCCCCCGGGGAGGAACACTGAAGCTTTCTTT. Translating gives CASSSPPGRNTEAFF.

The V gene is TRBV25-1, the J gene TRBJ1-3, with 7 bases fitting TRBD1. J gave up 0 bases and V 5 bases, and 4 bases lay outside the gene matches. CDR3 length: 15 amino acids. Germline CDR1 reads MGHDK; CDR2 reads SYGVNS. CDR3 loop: CASSPTGLSGNTIYF. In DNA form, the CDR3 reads TGTGCCAGCAGTCCGACAGGGCTCTCTGGAAACACCATATATTTT.

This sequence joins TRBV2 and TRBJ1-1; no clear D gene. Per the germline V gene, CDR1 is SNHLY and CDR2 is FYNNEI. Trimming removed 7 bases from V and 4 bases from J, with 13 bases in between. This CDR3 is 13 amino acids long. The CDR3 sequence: CASTLGPTTEAFF. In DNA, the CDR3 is TGTGCCAGCACGCTCGGTCCTACCACTGAAGCTTTCTTT.

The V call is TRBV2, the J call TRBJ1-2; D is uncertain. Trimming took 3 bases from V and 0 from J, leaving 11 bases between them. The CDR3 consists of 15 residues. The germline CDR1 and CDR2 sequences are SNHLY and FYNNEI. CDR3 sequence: CASSEAGATNYGYTF. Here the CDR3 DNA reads TGTGCCAGCAGTGAGGCAGGCGCCACTAACTATGGCTACACCTTC. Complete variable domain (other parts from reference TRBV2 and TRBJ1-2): EPEVTQTPSHQVTQMGQEVILRCVPISNHLYFYWYRQILGQKVEFLVSFYNNEISEKSEIFDDQFSVERPDGSNFTLKIRSTKLEDSAMYFCASSEAGATNYGYTFGSGTRLTVV.

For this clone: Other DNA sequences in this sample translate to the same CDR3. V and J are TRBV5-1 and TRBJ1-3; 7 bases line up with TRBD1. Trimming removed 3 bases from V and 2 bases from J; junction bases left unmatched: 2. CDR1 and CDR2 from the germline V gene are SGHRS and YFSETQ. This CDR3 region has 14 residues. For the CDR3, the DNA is TGCGCCAGCAGCTCAACAGGGGCTGGAAACACCATATATTTT. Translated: CASSSTGAGNTIYF.

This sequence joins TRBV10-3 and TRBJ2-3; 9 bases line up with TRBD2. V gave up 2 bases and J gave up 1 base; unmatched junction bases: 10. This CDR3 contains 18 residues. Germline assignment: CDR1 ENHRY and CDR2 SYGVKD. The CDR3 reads CAISEPSGASGGTDTQYF. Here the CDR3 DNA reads TGTGCCATCAGTGAGCCGAGCGGTGCTAGCGGGGGCACAGATACGCAGTATTTT.

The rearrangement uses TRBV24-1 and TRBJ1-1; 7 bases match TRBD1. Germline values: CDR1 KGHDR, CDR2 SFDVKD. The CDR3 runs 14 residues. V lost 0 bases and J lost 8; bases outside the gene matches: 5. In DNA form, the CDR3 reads TGTGCCACCAGTGATTTGAGTGGGACAGAGGAAGCTTTCTTT. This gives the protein CATSDLSGTEEAFF.

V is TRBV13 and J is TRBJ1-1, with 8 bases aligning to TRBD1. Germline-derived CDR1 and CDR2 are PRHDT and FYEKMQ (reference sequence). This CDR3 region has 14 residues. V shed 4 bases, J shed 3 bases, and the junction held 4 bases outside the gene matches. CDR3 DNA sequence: TGTGCCAGCAGCTCACAGGGGGATGACACTGAAGCTTTCTTT. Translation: CASSSQGDDTEAFF.

CDR3 residues: CASTLLQAGGLREQYF. DNA for the CDR3: TGTGCCAGCACCCTCCTACAGGCGGGGGGCCTGCGCGAGCAGTACTTC. V and J are TRBV3-1 (or the pseudogene TRBV3-2) and TRBJ2-7, with TRBD2 matching 8 bases. Per germline, CDR1 LGHDT and CDR2 YNNKEL (reference sequence). The CDR3 is made up of 16 amino acids. Trimming removed 7 bases from V and 6 bases from J; junction bases left unmatched: 17.

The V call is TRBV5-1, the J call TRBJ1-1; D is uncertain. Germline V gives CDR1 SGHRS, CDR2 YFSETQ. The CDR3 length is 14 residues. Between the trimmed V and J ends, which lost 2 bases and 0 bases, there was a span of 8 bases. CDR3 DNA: TGCGCCAGCAGCTTAGGAGAAATGAACACTGAAGCTTTCTTT. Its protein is CASSLGEMNTEAFF.

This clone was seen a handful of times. The CDR3 reads CASSLRDRNPRNTGELFF. The CDR3 bases are TGTGCCAGCTCACTAAGGGACAGAAATCCTCGAAACACCGGGGAGCTGTTTTTT. The chain combines TRBV18 with TRBJ2-2; TRBD1 matches at 7 bases. Germline CDR1 KGHSH, CDR2 LQKENI. V lost 4 bases, J lost 2 bases, and 13 bases stayed unmatched. The CDR3 extends over 18 amino acids. Full variable domain (remainder filled in from reference TRBV18 and TRBJ2-2): NAGVMQNPRHLVRRRGQEARLRCSPMKGHSHVYWYRQLPEEGLKFMVYLQKENIIDESGMPKERFSAEFPKEGPSILRIQQVVRGDSAAYFCASSLRDRNPRNTGELFFGEGSRLTVL.

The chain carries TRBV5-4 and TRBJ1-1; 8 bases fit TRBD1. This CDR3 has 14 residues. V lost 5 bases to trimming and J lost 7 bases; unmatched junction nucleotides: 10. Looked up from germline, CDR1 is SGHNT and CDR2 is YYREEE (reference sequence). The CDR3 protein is CASSLATGQDEAFF. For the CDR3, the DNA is TGTGCCAGCAGTTTAGCAACGGGACAGGATGAAGCTTTCTTT.

CDR3 sequence: CASSLTGGANYTF. CDR3 nucleotides: TGTGCCAGCAGCTTAACGGGGGGAGCGAACTACACCTTC. The V and J genes are TRBV7-3 and TRBJ1-2; the D gene is possibly TRBD1 (5 bases). Trimming cost V 0 bases and J 10 bases, with 12 bases left between them. This CDR3 contains 13 residues. Germline V gene lookup returns CDR1 SGHTA and CDR2 FQGTGA. Combining the CDR3 with reference TRBV7-3 and TRBJ1-2 gives the whole variable domain GAGVSQTPSNKVTEKGKYVELRCDPISGHTALYWYRQSLGQGPEFLIYFQGTGAADDSGLPNDRFFAVRPEGSVSTLKIQRTERGDSAVYLCASSLTGGANYTFGSGTRLTVV.

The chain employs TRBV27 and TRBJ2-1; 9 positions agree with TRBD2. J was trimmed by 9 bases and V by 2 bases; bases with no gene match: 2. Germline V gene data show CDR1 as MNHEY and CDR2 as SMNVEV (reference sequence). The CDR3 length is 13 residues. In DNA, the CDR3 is TGTGCCAGCAGTTTAGCGGGGGGGCCTGAGCAGTTCTTC. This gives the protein CASSLAGGPEQFF.

CDR3 in DNA: TGTGCCAGCAGCTTTGACAGGCCCGGGGACGAGCAGTACTTC. Translating it yields CASSFDRPGDEQYF. The chain is built from TRBV5-5 and TRBJ2-7; D perhaps matches TRBD1 (6 bases). Trimming pared 2 bases from V and 5 bases from J, leaving 14 bases between. Germline V CDR1 and CDR2: SGHKS, YYEKEE (reference sequence). The CDR3 runs 14 residues.

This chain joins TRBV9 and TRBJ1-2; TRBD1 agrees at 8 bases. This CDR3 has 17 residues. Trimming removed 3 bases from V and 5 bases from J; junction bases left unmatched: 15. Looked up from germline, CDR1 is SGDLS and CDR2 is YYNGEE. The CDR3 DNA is TGTGCCAGCAGCGGATCTGGGATAGGACAGGGATTTTATGGCTACACCTTC. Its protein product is CASSGSGIGQGFYGYTF.

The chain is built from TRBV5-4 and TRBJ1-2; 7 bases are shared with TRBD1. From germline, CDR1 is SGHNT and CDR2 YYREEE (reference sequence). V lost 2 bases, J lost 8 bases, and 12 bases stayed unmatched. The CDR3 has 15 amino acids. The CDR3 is CASSFWSTGVGGYTF. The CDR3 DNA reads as TGTGCCAGCAGCTTCTGGTCTACAGGGGTTGGGGGCTACACCTTC.